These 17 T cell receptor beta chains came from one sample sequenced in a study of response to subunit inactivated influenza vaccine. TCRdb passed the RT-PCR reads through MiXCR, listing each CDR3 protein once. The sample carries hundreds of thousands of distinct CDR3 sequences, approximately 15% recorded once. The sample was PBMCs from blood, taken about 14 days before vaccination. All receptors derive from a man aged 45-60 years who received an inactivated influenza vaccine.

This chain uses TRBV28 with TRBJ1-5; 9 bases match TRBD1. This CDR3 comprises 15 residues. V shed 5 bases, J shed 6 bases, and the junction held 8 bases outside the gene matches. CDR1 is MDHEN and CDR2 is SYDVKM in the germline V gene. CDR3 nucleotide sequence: TGTGCCAGCAGTGTCTACAGGGGGCGCATTCAGCCCCAGCATTTT. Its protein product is CASSVYRGRIQPQHF.

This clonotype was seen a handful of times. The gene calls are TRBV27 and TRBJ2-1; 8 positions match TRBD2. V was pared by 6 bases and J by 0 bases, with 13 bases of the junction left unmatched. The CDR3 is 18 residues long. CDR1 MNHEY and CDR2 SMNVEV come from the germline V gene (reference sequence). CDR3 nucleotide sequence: TGTGCCAGCAGCATCGGAGGGGCGGGAGGAAGCTCCTACAATGAGCAGTTCTTC. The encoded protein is CASSIGGAGGSSYNEQFF.

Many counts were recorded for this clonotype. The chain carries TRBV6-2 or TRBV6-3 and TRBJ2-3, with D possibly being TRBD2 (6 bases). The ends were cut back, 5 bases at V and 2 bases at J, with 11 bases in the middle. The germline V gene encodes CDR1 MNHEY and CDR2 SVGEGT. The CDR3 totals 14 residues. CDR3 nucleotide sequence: TGTGCCAGCAGTCCCGGGACTCTCACAGATACGCAGTATTTT. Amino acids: CASSPGTLTDTQYF.

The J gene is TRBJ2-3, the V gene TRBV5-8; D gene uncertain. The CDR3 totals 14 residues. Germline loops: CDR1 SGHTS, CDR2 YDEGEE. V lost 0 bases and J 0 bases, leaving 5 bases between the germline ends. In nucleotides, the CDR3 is TGTGCCAGCAGCTTGGCGACAAGCACAGATACGCAGTATTTT. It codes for CASSLATSTDTQYF.

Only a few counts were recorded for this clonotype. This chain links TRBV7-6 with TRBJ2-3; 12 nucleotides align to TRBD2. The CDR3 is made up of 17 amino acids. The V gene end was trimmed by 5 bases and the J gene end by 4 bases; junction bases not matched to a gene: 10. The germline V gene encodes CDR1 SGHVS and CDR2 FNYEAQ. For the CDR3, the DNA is TGTGCCAGCAGCGACCGACTAGCGGGAGCGAGGGCAGATACGCAGTATTTT. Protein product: CASSDRLAGARADTQYF.

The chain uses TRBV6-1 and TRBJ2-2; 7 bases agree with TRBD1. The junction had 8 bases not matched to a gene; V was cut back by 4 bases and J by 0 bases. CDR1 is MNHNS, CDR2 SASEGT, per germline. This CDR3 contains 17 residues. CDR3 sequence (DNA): TGTGCCAGCAGTGGACTGTCCGGGACAGCGAACACCGGGGAGCTGTTTTTT. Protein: CASSGLSGTANTGELFF.

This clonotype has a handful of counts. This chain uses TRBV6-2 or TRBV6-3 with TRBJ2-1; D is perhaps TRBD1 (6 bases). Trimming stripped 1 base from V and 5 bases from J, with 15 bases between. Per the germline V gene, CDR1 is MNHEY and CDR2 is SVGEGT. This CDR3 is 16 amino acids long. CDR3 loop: CASSYYQGRRDNEQFF. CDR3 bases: TGTGCCAGCAGTTACTACCAGGGGCGGCGGGACAATGAGCAGTTCTTC.

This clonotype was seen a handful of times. CDR3 sequence (DNA): TGCGCCAGCAGCCTTAGGGACAGTCCCTACGAGCAGTACTTC. As protein: CASSLRDSPYEQYF. This chain links TRBV4-1 with TRBJ2-7; TRBD1 matches 7 bases. J lost 2 bases, V lost 4 bases, and 5 bases had no gene match. This CDR3 is 14 amino acids long. Germline V lookup: CDR1 MGHRA, CDR2 YSYEKL.

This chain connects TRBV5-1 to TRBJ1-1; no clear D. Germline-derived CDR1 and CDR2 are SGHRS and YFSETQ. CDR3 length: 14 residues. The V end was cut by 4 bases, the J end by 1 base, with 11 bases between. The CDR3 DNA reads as TGCGCCAGCAGCCCACATGGGGAGAACACTGAAGCTTTCTTT. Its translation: CASSPHGENTEAFF.

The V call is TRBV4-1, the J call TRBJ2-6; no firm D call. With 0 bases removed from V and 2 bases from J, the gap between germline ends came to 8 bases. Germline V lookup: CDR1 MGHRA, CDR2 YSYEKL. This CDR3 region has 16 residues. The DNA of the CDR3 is TGCGCCAGCAGCCAAGACGGGTTCACTGGGGCCAACGTCCTGACTTTC. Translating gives CASSQDGFTGANVLTF.

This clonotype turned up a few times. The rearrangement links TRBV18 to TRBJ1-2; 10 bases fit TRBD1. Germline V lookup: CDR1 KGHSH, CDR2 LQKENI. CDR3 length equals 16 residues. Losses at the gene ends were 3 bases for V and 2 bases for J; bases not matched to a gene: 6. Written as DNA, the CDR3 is TGTGCCAGCTCACCTATGGACAGGGGGTCGAACTATGGCTACACCTTC. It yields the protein CASSPMDRGSNYGYTF.

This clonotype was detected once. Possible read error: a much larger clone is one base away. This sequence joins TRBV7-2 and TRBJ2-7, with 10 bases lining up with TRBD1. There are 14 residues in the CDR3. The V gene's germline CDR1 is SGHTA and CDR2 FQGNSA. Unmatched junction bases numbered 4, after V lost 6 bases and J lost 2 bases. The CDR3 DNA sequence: TGTGCCAGCAGTTACGACAGGGGGCCCTACGAGCAGTACTTC. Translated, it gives CASSYDRGPYEQYF.

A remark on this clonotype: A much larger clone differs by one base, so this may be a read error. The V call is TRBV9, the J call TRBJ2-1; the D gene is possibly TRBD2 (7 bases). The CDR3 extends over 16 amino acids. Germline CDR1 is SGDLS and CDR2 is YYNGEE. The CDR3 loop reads CAGSVGGGLSYNEQFF. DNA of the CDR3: TGTGCCGGCAGCGTAGGCGGGGGCCTATCCTACAATGAGCAGTTCTTC.

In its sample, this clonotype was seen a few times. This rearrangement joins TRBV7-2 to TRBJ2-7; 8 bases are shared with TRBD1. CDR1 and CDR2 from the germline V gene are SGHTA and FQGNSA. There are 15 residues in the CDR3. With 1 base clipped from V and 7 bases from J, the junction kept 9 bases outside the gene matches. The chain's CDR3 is CASSLDGQGSREQYF. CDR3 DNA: TGTGCCAGCAGCTTAGATGGACAGGGCTCCCGGGAGCAGTACTTC.

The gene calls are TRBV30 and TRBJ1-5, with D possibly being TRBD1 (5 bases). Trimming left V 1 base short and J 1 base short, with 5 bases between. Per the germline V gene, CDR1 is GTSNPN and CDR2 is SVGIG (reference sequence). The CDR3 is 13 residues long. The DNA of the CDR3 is TGTGCCTGGAGTGAGGGGAGCAATCAGCCCCAGCATTTT. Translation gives CAWSEGSNQPQHF.

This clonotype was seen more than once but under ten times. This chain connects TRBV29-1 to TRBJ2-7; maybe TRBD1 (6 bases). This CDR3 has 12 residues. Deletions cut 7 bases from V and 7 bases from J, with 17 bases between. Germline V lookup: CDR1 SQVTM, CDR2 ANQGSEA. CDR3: CSGPGQMGEQYF. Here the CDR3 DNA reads TGCAGCGGCCCGGGACAAATGGGGGAGCAGTACTTC.

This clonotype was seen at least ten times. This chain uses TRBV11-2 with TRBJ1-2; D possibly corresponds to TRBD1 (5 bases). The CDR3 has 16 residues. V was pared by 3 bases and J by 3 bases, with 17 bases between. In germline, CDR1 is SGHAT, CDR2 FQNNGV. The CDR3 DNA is TGTGCCAGCAGCTTGACCCCTGGGGGGAGCGACTATGGCTACACCTTC. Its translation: CASSLTPGGSDYGYTF.